This record concerns one TCR beta chain sequence. Seattle researchers signed up patients amid active infection and tracked them longitudinally. Sequencing was performed with immunoSEQ multiplex PCR; in TCRdb, only in-frame clones are kept and a portion is missing. The sample includes just under 350,000 clones, around 86% of them seen just once. This specimen comes from a study of blood T cell repertoires in COVID-19. Turning to the study itself: COVID-19 samples, acute and convalescent, were from the United States, Italy and Spain.

Germline V lookup: CDR1 ENHRY, CDR2 SYGVKD. Losses at the gene ends were 2 bases for V and 0 bases for J; bases not matched to a gene: 2. The CDR3 covers 15 residues. The chain is built from TRBV10-3 and TRBJ2-7, with TRBD2 matching over 9 bases. Sequencing used peripheral blood. This receptor was identified in a woman in her forties or fifties with COVID-19, enrolled during active disease. CDR3 loop: CAISELAGTSYEQYF. CDR3 nucleotide sequence: TGTGCCATCAGTGAGCTAGCGGGGACCTCCTACGAGCAGTACTTC.